This T cell receptor (beta chain) was retrieved from a study of identical twins. Study-level findings and limits: While abundant cord blood beta clonotypes carried fewer insertions, memory repertoires showed no such pattern.

Germline loops: CDR1 SGHTA, CDR2 FQGTGA. V gave up 0 bases and J gave up 5 bases; unmatched junction bases: 1. The CDR3 totals 15 residues. TCRdb called the 5' RACE reads again in MiXCR, with one record for every CDR3 protein. In the table there are approximately 680,000 distinct CDR3 sequences, 7.1% of which are singletons. Healthy Caucasians were all of the donors. Details on this clonotype: Its matching antigen is unknown.

These data also formed part of another study, on yellow fever vaccine responses in identical twins. This second study notes: Twins' vaccine T cell responses reportedly seemed partly convergent and partly personalized.

Input material: PBMCs. The chain is built from TRBV7-3 and TRBJ2-2; the match to TRBD2 covers 9 bases. This sequence was found in a woman aged 18-29 years in good health. CDR3 region: CASSLTLAGTGELFF. The CDR3 bases are TGTGCCAGCAGCTTAACCCTAGCGGGGACCGGGGAGCTGTTTTTT.